The clone carrying this T cell receptor beta chain was recorded once. What it binds is not known. This specimen comes from a study of cytomegalovirus exposure and HLA in healthy donors. Study background: Early on, a data release was issued that held roughly 80 million unique TCRs from HLA-typed donors.

Germline V CDR1 and CDR2: SGHRS, YFSETQ. CDR3 length equals 14 residues. J gave up 7 bases and V 0 bases, and 3 bases lay outside the gene matches. PCR was performed using 60 Vbeta and 13 Jbeta primers. Authors' analysis steps: There were about 88 million unique TCR beta chains by a later count, and about 11 million of them were shared. Profiling relied on immunoSEQ multiplex PCR, and the TCRdb table lists in-frame clones only, not all of them. Clone size and V and J calls were adopted from that table, with D and trimming inferred from the DNA. This sample has about 100,000 clones, with 60% to 80% found just once. Study findings and constraints: Prediction of most subjects' HLA-A and HLA-B alleles by TCR beta sequences was reportedly accurate. More clonal expansion characterized HLA-associated TCR beta chains than equally common others in a later analysis.

The rearrangement links TRBV5-1 to TRBJ2-1; 8 bases are a match to TRBD2. The receptor was isolated from a young woman in good health and CMV-seropositive. What was sequenced was PBMCs. CDR3 nucleotide sequence: TGCGCCAGCAGCTTGGTCGGCGGGGGGAATGAGCAGTTCTTC. Its translation: CASSLVGGGNEQFF.